This entry describes one TCR beta chain. Adults between roughly 18 and 89 years of age took part from more than 20 US areas. Recovered status in Cohort 3 required two negative PCRs, clearance, or symptom resolution. These data are taken from a study of blood T cell repertoires in COVID-19. In the study overall: The origin of the acute and convalescent COVID-19 samples was the United States, Italy and Spain.

Per the original data handling: Nucleated cell number was recorded as an estimate derived from reference gene primer amplification. The assay was immunoSEQ multiplex PCR, and TCRdb's table has in-frame clones only and misses some. From that table come the V and J calls and clone size; the DNA was used to work out D and trimming. The table records 200,000 or so clones, around 92% of them present only once. This CDR3 is 16 amino acids long. Germline CDR1 LNHNV, CDR2 YYDKDF (reference sequence). The trim removed 1 base at V and 0 bases at J, leaving 5 bases unmatched. The sample taken for sequencing was PBMCs or T cells enriched from blood (not recorded which). This chain uses TRBV15 with TRBJ2-7, with TRBD1 matching 8 bases. The receptor was derived from a woman under 30 who had recovered from COVID-19. The CDR3 sequence: CATSRGGTGTSYEQYF. CDR3 in DNA: TGTGCCACCAGCAGAGGGGGGACAGGTACCTCCTACGAGCAGTACTTC.